A single count supports the clone carrying this T cell receptor (beta chain). This sample is part of a study of blood T cell repertoires in COVID-19. The wider study: The analysed material was cDNA or gDNA that came from T cells, B-cell-depleted T cells, or PBMCs.

The protocol was immunoSEQ multiplex PCR, while the TCRdb copy is restricted to in-frame clones and leaves out a portion. The sample holds under 250,000 clones; about 87% are singletons and the top ten take roughly 6%. Germline lookup yields CDR1 SNHLY and CDR2 FYNNEI. The ends were cut back, 7 bases at V and 9 bases at J, with 11 bases in the middle. The CDR3 consists of 11 residues. This clonotype originated in a woman in her 30s with COVID-19, enrolled during active disease. The sequencing input was peripheral blood. The rearrangement joins TRBV2 to TRBJ2-3, with D hard to call. This CDR3 reads CASIAPSTQYF. The CDR3 DNA reads TGTGCCAGCATAGCCCCCAGCACGCAGTATTTT.